This entry features one T cell receptor beta chain sequence. The antigen remains unidentified. CDR1 is SGHRS, CDR2 YFSETQ, per germline. Trimming removed 0 bases at V and 1 base at J, with 15 bases between. CDR3 length equals 17 residues. Method: immunoSEQ multiplex PCR; TCRdb's copy keeps in-frame clones and lacks some. The table has 45,000 to 55,000 clones, around three quarters seen once. This entry comes from a study of memory CD4+ T cells and cytomegalovirus serostatus. Single viable CD3+CD4+CD8-CD45RO+ cells were sorted as the memory CD4+ T cells. Study-level results: Suggested: most of the CMV-linked TCR signature lies in CD4+ memory cells. Of 150 to 200 reported CMV TCRbeta sequences, around 62 were found in memory CD4+ repertoires.

The TCR comes from an adult in good health and CMV-seronegative. The specimen sequenced was memory CD4+ T cells from blood. The chain recombines TRBV5-1 with TRBJ2-3; D may be TRBD2 (6 bases). As DNA, the CDR3 is TGCGCCAGCAGCTTGGCCGGAGGGGAGATAGGCACAGATACGCAGTATTTT. Amino acid sequence: CASSLAGGEIGTDTQYF.